The 21 T cell receptor beta chains reported below all come from one sample, sequenced in a study of blood T cells in healthy people across ages. A second roughly 7 to 11 cycle PCR used barcoded and J-beta primers. TCRdb itself ran the 5' RACE reads through MiXCR, one entry per CDR3 protein. The sample contains 1.5 million to 2 million distinct CDR3 sequences, about 49% of which appear only once. The sample comprised blood. The source of these receptors is a woman aged 40 to 50 in good health.

To note about this clonotype: An end of the junction differs from the germline gene, which may be a read error. The chain has TRBV6-5 and TRBJ2-1; D gene uncertain. Germline CDR1 is MNHEY and CDR2 is SVGAGI. CDR3 length: 17 amino acids. CDR3 sequence reads: CAGSYLTAGSSYNEQFF. For the CDR3, the DNA is TGTGCCGGCAGTTACTTGACGGCAGGAAGCTCCTACAATGAGCAGTTCTTC.

A few counts support this clonotype. This chain links TRBV28 with TRBJ2-7; 10 bases match TRBD2. In germline, CDR1 is MDHEN, CDR2 SYDVKM. CDR3 length equals 14 residues. V dropped 5 bases and J dropped 4; count of bases not matched to a gene: 5. This chain's CDR3 is CASSHSGGPYEQYF. The CDR3 DNA follows: TGTGCCAGCAGTCATAGCGGGGGGCCGTACGAGCAGTACTTC.

The chain couples TRBV7-2 to TRBJ2-7; 8 bases are a match to TRBD1. V lost 4 bases, J lost 4 bases, and 12 bases stayed unmatched. From germline, CDR1 is SGHTA and CDR2 FQGNSA. The CDR3 consists of 16 residues. CDR3 in amino acids: CASSSSGTGITYEQYF. Here the CDR3 DNA reads TGTGCCAGCAGCTCATCTGGGACAGGTATTACGTACGAGCAGTACTTC.

The rearrangement uses TRBV7-9 and TRBJ2-3; TRBD1 is a possible D gene (5 bases). V lost 5 bases and J lost 8, with 14 bases in between. The CDR3 is made up of 13 amino acids. Germline-derived CDR1 and CDR2 are SEHNR and FQNEAQ (reference sequence). CDR3 bases: TGTGCCAGCAGCAGCAGACAGTTTCCTACGCAGTATTTT. It encodes CASSSRQFPTQYF.

This clonotype has just a few counts. The chain is built from TRBV5-6 and TRBJ2-1; D perhaps matches TRBD2 (5 bases). The CDR3 has 13 residues. Germline V CDR1 and CDR2: SGHDT, YYEEEE. The V end lost 4 bases, the J end lost 8 bases, and 13 bases lay between the germline ends. The DNA of the CDR3 is TGTGCCAGCAGCAATTTCCTAGCCTATGAGCAGTTCTTC. This codes for CASSNFLAYEQFF.

The chain is built from TRBV2 and TRBJ2-1, with 10 positions matching TRBD2. Germline trimming cut 8 bases from V and 1 base from J; bases unmatched to any gene: 5. The CDR3 runs 15 residues. Germline CDR1 is SNHLY and CDR2 is FYNNEI. The CDR3 is CASGAGGLSYNEQFF. The CDR3 region has the DNA TGTGCCAGCGGAGCGGGAGGGTTATCCTACAATGAGCAGTTCTTC.

This clonotype was seen a handful of times. This sequence joins TRBV4-1 and TRBJ1-4; 8 positions agree with TRBD1. The CDR3 is made up of 16 amino acids. V was pared by 2 bases and J by 6 bases, with 8 bases of the junction left unmatched. Germline V gene lookup returns CDR1 MGHRA and CDR2 YSYEKL. CDR3 nucleotide sequence: TGCGCCAGCAGCCAAAAGGACAGGGTAGGGGATGAAAAACTGTTTTTT. This codes for CASSQKDRVGDEKLFF.

The CDR3 protein is CASSYSGTGWPGYTF. The CDR3 bases are TGTGCCAGCAGTTACTCTGGGACAGGGTGGCCTGGCTACACCTTC. This chain joins TRBV6-5 and TRBJ1-2, with 9 bases lining up with TRBD1. The length of the CDR3 is 15 residues. V trimming: 0 bases; J trimming: 7 bases; junction bases outside the gene matches: 6. In germline, CDR1 is MNHEY, CDR2 SVGAGI.

The rearrangement links TRBV24-1 to TRBJ2-1, with D uncertain. The CDR3 length is 16 residues. Germline V CDR1 and CDR2: KGHDR, SFDVKD. The V gene lost 2 bases and the J gene lost 4 bases, with 14 bases spanning the gap. The CDR3 DNA reads TGTGCCACCAGTGATTCACTTAGGGCGAGTTACAATGAGCAGTTCTTC. This translates into CATSDSLRASYNEQFF.

This clonotype was detected only a few times. The V gene is TRBV6-6, the J gene TRBJ2-5, with a possible D match to TRBD2 (6 bases). This CDR3 has 16 amino acids. Germline V gene lookup returns CDR1 MNHNY and CDR2 SVGAGI (reference sequence). V lost 2 bases and J lost 3, with 16 bases in between. The DNA of the CDR3 is TGTGCCAGCAGTTACATCTTAGGGACGGGGGAAGAGACCCAGTACTTC. It is translated as CASSYILGTGEETQYF.

This clonotype came up a few times. The chain joins TRBV29-1 to TRBJ2-3, with unresolved D. The germline gives CDR1 SQVTM, CDR2 ANQGSEA. The germline V and J ends were trimmed by 4 bases and 2 bases, with 7 bases remaining between them. The CDR3 loop spans 12 amino acids. The CDR3 sequence: CSVVGDTDTQYF. CDR3 sequence (DNA): TGCAGCGTTGTAGGAGACACAGATACGCAGTATTTT.

Turning to this clonotype: At one boundary the junction diverges from the germline segment, which might be a read error. V usage is TRBV7-3 and J usage is TRBJ1-1; D not resolved. Germline CDR1 and CDR2: SGHTA and FQGTGA. The CDR3 spans 12 residues. The CDR3 region is CAGSTTSGKAFF. The CDR3 region has the DNA TGTGCCGGCAGCACAACATCAGGAAAAGCTTTCTTT.

This clonotype was counted between two and nine times. V gene TRBV27 combines with J gene TRBJ2-7; TRBD2 matches at 11 bases. Germline-derived CDR1 and CDR2 are MNHEY and SMNVEV (reference sequence). The CDR3 is 15 amino acids. With V trimmed by 8 bases and J by 2 bases, 8 bases remained unmatched. CDR3 bases: TGTGCCAGCGGACCTAGCGGGGGGTTCACCTACGAGCAGTACTTC. Amino acids: CASGPSGGFTYEQYF.

J is TRBJ1-2 and V is TRBV4-3; D unclear. CDR1 and CDR2 from the germline V gene are LGHNA and YSLEER. The CDR3 is 13 amino acids. Trimming cost V 7 bases and J 6 bases, with 15 bases left between them. CDR3 bases: TGCGCCAGCAACCGCCGTAGGGTTGATGGCTACACCTTC. Translated, it gives CASNRRRVDGYTF.

This chain links TRBV3-1 with TRBJ2-7; TRBD2 might be the D (7 bases). Germline CDR1 and CDR2: LGHDT and YNNKEL (reference sequence). The CDR3 covers 17 residues. V gave up 2 bases and J gave up 7 bases, with 24 bases separating them. This CDR3 reads CASSQRRGGGRRNEQYF. The CDR3 nucleotides are TGTGCCAGCAGCCAAAGGAGAGGGGGGGGGCGGAGGAATGAGCAGTACTTC.

In its sample, this clonotype was seen a few times. The chain employs TRBV13 and TRBJ2-6; TRBD1 matches 11 bases. The V segment lost 2 bases and the J segment 2 bases; nucleotides outside the gene matches: 11. The length of the CDR3 is 20 residues. The germline V gene encodes CDR1 PRHDT and CDR2 FYEKMQ (reference sequence). DNA for the CDR3: TGTGCCAGCAGCTTATTTGTCTACGGACAGGGGGCCGCTGGGGCCAACGTCCTGACTTTC. It codes for CASSLFVYGQGAAGANVLTF.

This chain joins TRBV4-3 and TRBJ1-6; 7 bases are shared with TRBD1. Unmatched junction bases numbered 7, after V lost 2 bases and J lost 9 bases. This CDR3 contains 15 residues. The germline V gene has CDR1 LGHNA and CDR2 YSLEER. Here the CDR3 reads CASSQQWTGGSPLHF. Written as DNA, the CDR3 is TGCGCCAGCAGCCAACAGTGGACAGGAGGTTCACCCCTCCACTTT.

Written as DNA, the CDR3 is TGTGCCAGCAGCTGGCTTAGGACGCAGTATTTT. Its translation: CASSWLRTQYF. V usage is TRBV28 and J usage is TRBJ2-3; D unclear. The CDR3 is 11 residues long. Deletions cut 6 bases from V and 9 bases from J, with 10 bases between. Germline CDR1 is MDHEN and CDR2 is SYDVKM.

The CDR3 DNA sequence: TGCAGTGCTAGAGATTTTGGACTCCCGAACACTGAAGCTTTCTTT. Translating it yields CSARDFGLPNTEAFF. The V gene is TRBV20-1, the J gene TRBJ1-1; no firm D call. Germline V gene sequence: CDR1 DFQATT, CDR2 SNEGSKA (reference sequence). V was pared by 0 bases and J by 1 base, with 12 bases between. This CDR3 is built from 15 residues.

This chain links TRBV28 with TRBJ2-4; D unclear. The J call may not be correct, given that the DNA end is closer to TRBJ2-7. The CDR3 is made up of 13 amino acids. In germline, CDR1 is MDHEN, CDR2 SYDVKM. This CDR3 reads CASSRLLSYEQYF. The CDR3 nucleotides read TGTGCCAGCAGTCGGCTCCTTTCCTACGAGCAGTACTTC.

This clonotype has only a few counts. The chain links TRBV5-5 to TRBJ1-2, with D possibly being TRBD1 (6 bases). V lost 0 bases, J lost 4 bases, and 13 bases lay in between. The CDR3 consists of 15 residues. The germline V gene has CDR1 SGHKS and CDR2 YYEKEE (reference sequence). Here the CDR3 DNA reads TGTGCCAGCAGCTTGGTCGAGGGGGTTGGCTATGGCTACACCTTC. Protein sequence: CASSLVEGVGYGYTF.